The 5 T cell receptor beta chains presented below share a single source sample, sequenced in a study of blood T cell repertoires in COVID-19. TCRdb's table, derived via immunoSEQ multiplex PCR, lists solely in-frame clones and lacks some. Among about 280,000 clones, roughly four fifths were seen once, and the ten largest hold roughly 5.3%. Sequenced: PBMCs or T cells enriched from blood (not recorded which). The receptor set was obtained from a man aged 35 to 55 who had been exposed to COVID-19.

This chain links TRBV7-9 with TRBJ1-1; perhaps TRBD1 as D (5 bases). Trimming cost V 5 bases and J 1 base, with 8 bases left between them. The CDR3 length is 13 residues. Germline values: CDR1 SEHNR, CDR2 FQNEAQ (reference sequence). The CDR3 reads CASSRQTNTEAFF. Here the CDR3 DNA reads TGTGCCAGCAGCAGACAGACGAACACTGAAGCTTTCTTT.

This rearrangement joins TRBV6-1 to TRBJ1-5; maybe TRBD1 (6 bases). The CDR3 extends over 16 amino acids. V lost 3 bases, J lost 0 bases, and 12 bases lay in between. Germline CDR1 is MNHNS and CDR2 is SASEGT. Here the CDR3 reads CASSDETGFSNQPQHF. In nucleotides, the CDR3 is TGTGCCAGCAGTGACGAGACAGGCTTTAGCAATCAGCCCCAGCATTTT.

A few counts support this clone. The rearrangement uses TRBV30 and TRBJ2-5, with D possibly TRBD2 on 7 matching bases. V lost 3 bases and J 4 bases, leaving 18 bases between the germline ends. The CDR3 contains 15 residues. The V gene's germline CDR1 is GTSNPN and CDR2 SVGIG (reference sequence). CDR3 nucleotides: TGTGCCTGGAGCATAAACCGGGGGGCGCGAGAGACCCAGTACTTC. Its translation is CAWSINRGARETQYF. The complete variable domain, with remaining parts taken from reference TRBV30 and TRBJ2-5, reads SQTIHQWPATLVQPVGSPLSLECTVEGTSNPNLYWYRQAAGRGLQLLFYSVGIGQISSEVPQNLSASRPQDRQFILSSKKLLLSDSGFYLCAWSINRGARETQYFGPGTRLLVL.

J is TRBJ1-4 and V is TRBV19; 8 nucleotides agree with TRBD1. The CDR3 consists of 14 residues. CDR1 LNHDA and CDR2 SQIVND come from the germline V gene (reference sequence). With V trimmed by 6 bases and J by 8 bases, 8 bases remained unmatched. DNA for the CDR3: TGTGCCAGTAGCCACACGGACAGGGAGGAAAAACTGTTTTTT. Amino acid sequence: CASSHTDREEKLFF.

The chain carries TRBV3-1 (or the pseudogene TRBV3-2) and TRBJ1-1; 7 nucleotides match TRBD1. CDR3 size: 14 residues. In germline, CDR1 is LGHDT, CDR2 YNNKEL (reference sequence). With 3 bases clipped from V and 6 bases from J, the junction kept 7 bases outside the gene matches. CDR3 loop: CASSHSTGFSEAFF. The CDR3 coding sequence is TGTGCCAGCAGCCACTCGACAGGGTTTTCTGAAGCTTTCTTT.